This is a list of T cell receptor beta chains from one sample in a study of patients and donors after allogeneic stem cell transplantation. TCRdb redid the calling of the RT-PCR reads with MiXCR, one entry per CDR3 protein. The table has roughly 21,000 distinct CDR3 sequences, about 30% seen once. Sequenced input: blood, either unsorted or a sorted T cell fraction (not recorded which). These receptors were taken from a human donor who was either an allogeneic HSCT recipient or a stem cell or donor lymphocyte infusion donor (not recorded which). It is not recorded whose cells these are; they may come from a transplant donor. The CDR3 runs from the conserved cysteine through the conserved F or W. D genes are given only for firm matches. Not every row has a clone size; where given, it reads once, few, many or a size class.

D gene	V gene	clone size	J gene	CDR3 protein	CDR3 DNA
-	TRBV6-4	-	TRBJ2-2	CASSSPGGELFF	TGTGCCAGCAGTTCACCCGGCGGGGAGCTGTTTTTT
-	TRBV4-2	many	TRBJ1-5	CASSQERPHQPQHF	TGTGCCAGCAGCCAGGAACGGCCACATCAGCCCCAGCATTTT
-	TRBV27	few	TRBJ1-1	CASSLSPAGDTEAFF	TGTGCCAGCAGTTTATCGCCCGCGGGGGACACTGAAGCTTTCTTT
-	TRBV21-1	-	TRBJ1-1	CASSKRPDGQGAFF	TGTGCCAGCAGCAAACGTCCAGATGGGCAAGGAGCTTTCTTT
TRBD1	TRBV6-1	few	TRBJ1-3	CASNENRGGGNTIYF	TGTGCCAGCAACGAGAACAGGGGTGGAGGAAACACCATATATTTT
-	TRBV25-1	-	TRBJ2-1	CASSEPSGYSYNEQFF	TGTGCCAGCAGTGAACCTTCGGGGTACTCCTACAATGAGCAGTTCTTC
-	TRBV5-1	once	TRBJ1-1	CASSLVGGENTEAFF	TGCGCCAGCAGCTTGGTTGGGGGGGAGAACACTGAAGCTTTCTTT
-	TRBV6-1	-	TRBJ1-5	CASSAPAVYGNQPQHF	TGTGCCAGCAGTGCCCCAGCGGTTTATGGCAATCAGCCCCAGCATTTT
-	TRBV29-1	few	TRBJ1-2	CSVLLGANYGYTF	TGCAGCGTCCTACTCGGGGCAAACTATGGCTACACCTTC
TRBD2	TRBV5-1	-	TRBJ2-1	CASSFLTSGVNEQFF	TGCGCCAGCAGCTTTTTGACTAGCGGGGTAAATGAGCAGTTCTTC
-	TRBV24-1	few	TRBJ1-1	CATSDARRNTEAFF	TGTGCCACCAGTGACGCCAGGAGGAACACTGAAGCTTTCTTT
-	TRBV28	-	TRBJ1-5	CASSFLGEHQPQHF	TGTGCCAGCAGTTTCCTGGGGGAGCATCAGCCCCAGCATTTT
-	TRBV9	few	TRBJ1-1	CASKDPSDTEAFF	TGTGCCAGCAAGGACCCCTCGGACACTGAAGCTTTCTTT
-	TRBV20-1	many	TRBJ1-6	CSARDRDLYNSPLHF	TGCAGTGCTAGGGACAGAGACCTTTATAATTCACCCCTCCACTTT
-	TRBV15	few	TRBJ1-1	CATGGHSWVLNTEAFF	TGTGCCACCGGGGGTCATTCCTGGGTATTGAACACTGAAGCTTTCTTT
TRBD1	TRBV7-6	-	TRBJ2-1	CASSPVGGGTGELEQFF	TGTGCCAGCAGCCCTGTAGGGGGCGGGACAGGGGAACTTGAGCAGTTCTTC
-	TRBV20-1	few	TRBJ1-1	CSARGGALGTEAFF	TGCAGTGCCCGAGGGGGGGCGCTGGGTACTGAAGCTTTCTTT
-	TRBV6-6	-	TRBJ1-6	CASSYRGRYNSPLHF	TGTGCCAGCAGTTACAGGGGGAGGTATAATTCACCCCTCCACTTT
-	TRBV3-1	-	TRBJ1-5	CASSQGMVGSNQPQHF	TGTGCCAGCAGCCAAGGGATGGTAGGTAGCAATCAGCCCCAGCATTTT
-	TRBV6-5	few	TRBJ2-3	CASSRGDTQYF	TGTGCCAGCAGCCGAGGGGATACGCAGTATTTT
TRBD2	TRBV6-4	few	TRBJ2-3	CASSSSGVTDTQYF	TGTGCCAGCAGCTCTAGCGGGGTGACAGATACGCAGTATTTT
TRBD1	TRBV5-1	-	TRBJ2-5	CASSVGTGQETQYF	TGCGCCAGCAGCGTCGGGACAGGCCAAGAGACCCAGTACTTC
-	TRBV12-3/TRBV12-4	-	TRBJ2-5	CASSINSLGETQYF	TGTGCCAGCAGTATCAACAGCCTTGGAGAGACCCAGTACTTC
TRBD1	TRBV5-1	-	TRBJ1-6	CASSLGGGGLYNSPLHF	TGCGCCAGCAGCTTGGGAGGAGGGGGCCTCTATAATTCACCCCTCCACTTT
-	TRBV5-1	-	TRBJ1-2	CASSLSYLGEGLDGYTF	TGCGCCAGCAGCTTGTCGTACTTGGGTGAGGGGCTAGATGGCTACACCTTC
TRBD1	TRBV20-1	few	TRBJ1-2	CSAPRTGSYTF	TGCAGTGCCCCTCGGACAGGGAGCTACACCTTC
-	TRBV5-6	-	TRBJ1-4	CASSLALGTVNEKLFF	TGTGCCAGCAGCTTGGCTTTAGGGACCGTCAATGAAAAACTGTTTTTT
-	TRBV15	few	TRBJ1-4	CATSTFWRMNEKLFF	TGTGCCACCAGCACCTTCTGGAGGATGAATGAAAAACTGTTTTTT
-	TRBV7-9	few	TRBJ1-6	CASSLWEYNSPLHF	TGTGCCAGCAGCTTATGGGAGTATAATTCACCCCTCCACTTT
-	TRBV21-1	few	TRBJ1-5	CASSKWGTGSYSNQPQHF	-
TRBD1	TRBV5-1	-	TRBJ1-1	CASSPSSGTGGTEAFF	TGCGCCAGCAGCCCCTCCTCCGGGACAGGGGGCACTGAAGCTTTCTTT
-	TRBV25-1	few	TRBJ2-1	CASSDTTGHSYNEQFF	TGTGCCAGCAGTGACACAACAGGGCATTCCTACAATGAGCAGTTCTTC
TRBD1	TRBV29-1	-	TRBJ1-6	CSLRERDREPNSPLHF	TGCAGCCTTCGGGAACGGGACAGGGAGCCTAATTCACCCCTCCACTTT
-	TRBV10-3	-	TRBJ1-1	CAISVENTEAFF	TGTGCCATCAGTGTAGAGAACACTGAAGCTTTCTTT
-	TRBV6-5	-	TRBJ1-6	CASSYSSGRSSYNSPLHF	TGTGCCAGCAGTTACTCGAGCGGGCGGAGCTCCTATAATTCACCCCTCCACTTT
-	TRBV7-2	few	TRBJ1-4	CASSLEAGRINEKLFF	TGTGCCAGCAGCTTAGAGGCAGGGCGAATTAATGAAAAACTGTTTTTT
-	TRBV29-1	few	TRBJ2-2	CSVDLVASGELFF	TGCAGCGTTGATTTGGTAGCGAGCGGGGAGCTGTTTTTT
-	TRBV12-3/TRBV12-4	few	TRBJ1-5	CASSLGRNGNQPQHF	TGTGCCAGCAGTTTGGGGAGGAACGGCAATCAGCCCCAGCATTTT
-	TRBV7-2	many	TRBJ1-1	CASSLGTLNTEAFF	TGTGCCAGCAGCTTAGGGACGCTGAACACTGAAGCTTTCTTT
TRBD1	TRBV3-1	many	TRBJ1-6	CASSQGQGLNSPLHF	TGTGCCAGCAGCCAGGGACAGGGACTGAATTCACCCCTCCACTTT
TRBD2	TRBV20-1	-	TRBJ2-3	CSARGTSGLDTQYF	TGCAGTGCTAGGGGGACTAGCGGTCTAGATACGCAGTATTTT
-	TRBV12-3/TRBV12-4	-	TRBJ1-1	CASSPGSFGAFF	TGTGCCAGCAGTCCAGGGAGCTTTGGAGCTTTCTTT
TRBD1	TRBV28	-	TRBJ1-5	CASSYRGVKQPQHF	TGTGCCAGCAGTTACAGGGGAGTTAAACAGCCCCAGCATTTT
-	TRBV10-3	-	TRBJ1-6	CAIMARDNSPLHF	TGTGCCATCATGGCCAGGGATAATTCACCCCTCCACTTT
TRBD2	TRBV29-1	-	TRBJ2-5	CSVGTNQETQYF	TGCAGCGTCGGGACTAACCAAGAGACCCAGTACTTC
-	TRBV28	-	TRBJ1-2	CASSLAGRRGYTF	TGTGCCAGCAGTTTAGCGGGACGCCGGGGCTACACCTTC
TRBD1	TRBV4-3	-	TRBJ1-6	CASSPGQESSPLHF	TGCGCCAGCAGCCCGGGACAGGAAAGTTCACCCCTCCACTTT
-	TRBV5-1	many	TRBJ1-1	CASSPGTTNTEAFF	TGCGCCAGCAGCCCCGGGACAACGAACACTGAAGCTTTCTTT
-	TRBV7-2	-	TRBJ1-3	CASSDSRGRGNTIYF	TGTGCCAGCAGCGATTCAAGGGGGAGAGGAAACACCATATATTTT
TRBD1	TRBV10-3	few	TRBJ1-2	CAISERVQGASGYTF	TGTGCCATCAGTGAACGGGTACAGGGGGCCAGTGGCTACACCTTC